The clone carrying this T cell receptor (beta chain) turned up a few times. What it binds is not known. The Oncomine TCR Beta short-read assay was applied to DNA of cultured CD4+ T cells. The genomic DNA was obtained from cultured CD4+ T cells by extraction with the QIAamp micro DNA kit. In TCRdb, the PCR reads were re-called with MiXCR into one record per CDR3 protein. The sample carries 7,600 or so distinct CDR3 sequences, roughly 63% recorded once. This entry is derived from a study of vaccination and CD4 T cells after COVID-19. Study in general: Convalescent donors: six male, four female; seven Caucasian, two Asian, one multiracial, two Hispanic. The study's findings and limits: Of the reactive clones in convalescent patients, a median around 90% showed up only post-vaccination.

Regarding treatment: roughly nine-day PBMC culture with coronavirus spike peptide pools or control peptides (ViraFEST assay). Germline values: CDR1 MNHEY, CDR2 SVGEGT. The V end lost 6 bases, the J end lost 2 bases, and 11 bases lay between the germline ends. This CDR3 spans 14 amino acids. Specimen: CD4+ T cells from blood, cultured in vitro. This chain links TRBV6-2 or TRBV6-3 with TRBJ2-4, with D hard to call. The clonotype was recovered from a human donor who had recovered from COVID-19. CDR3 bases: TGTGCCAGCAGGGGTCAAGGGTCCAAAAACATTCAGTACTTC. Its translation is CASRGQGSKNIQYF.